This TCR beta chain was recorded in a study of T cells in tumors after PD-1 blockade. In the study overall: Patients received pembrolizumab 200 mg every 3 weeks or cemiplimab 350 mg every 2 weeks.

The protocol was immunoSEQ multiplex PCR, while the TCRdb copy is restricted to in-frame clones and leaves out a portion. The repertoire includes around 50,000 clones, just under 80% of them detected once, and 16% sits in the top ten. Tumor or blood genomic DNA was sequenced, with inputs of about 616 ng to 6,004 ng. Trimming took 5 bases from V and 6 from J, leaving 17 bases between them. This CDR3 has 14 residues. Germline assignment: CDR1 SGHTA and CDR2 FQGTGA. Here the sequenced sample was PBMCs, taken before anti-PD-1 treatment. This chain links TRBV7-3 with TRBJ2-7, with D tentatively TRBD2 (7 bases). This TCR was recovered from a human donor with basal cell carcinoma. CDR3 sequence: CASSLGGARGEQYF. CDR3 sequence (DNA): TGTGCCAGCAGCCTAGGGGGGGCCCGAGGCGAGCAGTACTTC.